Following are 28 T cell receptor beta chains from one sample sequenced in a study of ipilimumab plus nivolumab after autologous stem cell transplantation (dated by TCRdb to about 2021). To prepare the library, the immunoSEQ multiplex PCR assay was applied. The table comes from immuneACCESS by way of TCRdb, which keeps in-frame sequences with V and J called. Part of the clones is missing from these tables; in studies checked, under half for an unresolved V gene and the rest for unknown reasons. This sample holds roughly 3,000 clones; about 80% were observed only once. Jointly, the top ten make up roughly a tenth of the sample. The source was PBMCs, collected in a trial of ipilimumab plus nivolumab as post-transplant consolidation. The receptors derive from a male donor with primary mediastinal lymphoma.

V gene TRBV9 combines with J gene TRBJ2-3; D possibly corresponds to TRBD2 (6 bases). The CDR3 runs 14 residues. V was cut by 0 bases and J by 7 bases, with 12 bases left in between. CDR1 and CDR2 from the germline V gene are SGDLS and YYNGEE. The CDR3 sequence is CASSVAGVTNTQYF. Here the CDR3 DNA reads TGTGCCAGCAGCGTAGCGGGAGTGACAAATACGCAGTATTTT.

The chain is built from TRBV2 and TRBJ1-1; D not certain. Trimming took 0 bases from V and 9 from J, leaving 11 bases between them. Germline CDR1 and CDR2: SNHLY and FYNNEI. This CDR3 region has 13 residues. DNA of the CDR3: TGTGCCAGCAGTGAAGCGCGCGAGTCCCAAGCTTTCTTT. Its protein is CASSEARESQAFF.

The chain uses TRBV7-9 and TRBJ1-1, with D possibly matching TRBD1 (6 bases). This CDR3 spans 14 amino acids. The V end was cut by 5 bases, the J end by 6 bases, with 16 bases between. Germline CDR1 and CDR2: SEHNR and FQNEAQ (reference sequence). The CDR3: CASSPDSGDPEAFF. DNA of the CDR3: TGTGCCAGCAGCCCGGACAGTGGGGACCCTGAAGCTTTCTTT.

This chain uses TRBV21-1 with TRBJ1-4. TRBV21-1 counts as a pseudogene. The length of the CDR3 is 16 residues. CDR3 protein: CASSNGGDRRKEKLFF. CDR3 coding DNA: TGTGCCAGCAGCAATGGGGGGGACAGAAGAAAGGAAAAACTGTTTTTT.

This rearrangement joins TRBV2 to TRBJ2-1, with 8 positions matching TRBD2. This CDR3 has 16 residues. V lost 4 bases to trimming and J lost 2 bases; unmatched junction nucleotides: 7. In germline, CDR1 is SNHLY, CDR2 FYNNEI. CDR3 residues: CASSGPGLEAYNEQFF. As DNA, the CDR3 is TGTGCCAGCAGTGGACCGGGACTAGAAGCCTACAATGAGCAGTTCTTC.

The chain links TRBV5-4 to TRBJ1-1, with a possible D match to TRBD1 (6 bases). CDR1 is SGHNT and CDR2 is YYREEE in the germline V gene (reference sequence). This CDR3 region has 16 residues. Trimming left V 2 bases short and J 3 bases short, with 17 bases between. CDR3 coding DNA: TGTGCCAGCAGCTTAGGAGTTGGGACAACCTACACTGAAGCTTTCTTT. Amino acids: CASSLGVGTTYTEAFF.

J is TRBJ2-7 and V is TRBV6-6; 7 bases map to TRBD2. The CDR3 spans 14 residues. CDR1 and CDR2 (germline): MNHNY, SVGAGI (reference sequence). Trimming at V came to 5 bases and at J to 6 bases, leaving 10 bases not matched to a gene. The CDR3 sequence: CASSRVGRSSEQYF. The DNA for the CDR3 is TGTGCCAGCAGTCGGGTCGGGAGGTCGAGCGAGCAGTACTTC.

CDR3 nucleotides: TGTGCCAGCAGTGAGGGGGGACAGGGGATGGAAAACATTCAGTACTTC. The encoded protein is CASSEGGQGMENIQYF. V is TRBV25-1 and J is TRBJ2-4; 10 bases fit TRBD1. The J segment lost 5 bases and the V segment lost 3 bases, leaving 7 bases of the junction unmatched. In germline, CDR1 is MGHDK, CDR2 SYGVNS. This CDR3 contains 16 residues.

The V gene is TRBV19, the J gene TRBJ2-2; D uncertain. Germline lookup yields CDR1 LNHDA and CDR2 SQIVND (reference sequence). Trimming cost V 3 bases and J 8 bases, with 19 bases left between them. The CDR3 spans 16 residues. DNA for the CDR3: TGTGCCAGTAGTATCGACCTCCTAGGCGGCCCAGGGGAGCTGTTTTTT. Its translation is CASSIDLLGGPGELFF.

This rearrangement joins TRBV5-5 to TRBJ2-1; perhaps TRBD2 as D (5 bases). There are 14 residues in the CDR3. The V gene lost 2 bases and the J gene lost 4 bases, with 10 bases spanning the gap. The germline gives CDR1 SGHKS, CDR2 YYEKEE (reference sequence). The CDR3, as DNA: TGTGCCAGCAGCTTAGGAGGTTCTTACAATGAGCAGTTCTTC. It codes for CASSLGGSYNEQFF.

This chain joins TRBV7-9 and TRBJ1-4, with TRBD1 as a possible D gene (5 bases). This CDR3 region has 15 residues. Trimming shortened V by 6 bases and J by 3 bases, and 14 bases separated the two germline ends. Germline V lookup: CDR1 SEHNR, CDR2 FQNEAQ (reference sequence). In nucleotides, the CDR3 is TGTGCCAGCAGTTCTACAGGAGGGGCTAATGAAAAACTGTTTTTT. This codes for CASSSTGGANEKLFF.

This chain joins TRBV28 and TRBJ1-2, with D uncertain. CDR3 length: 12 residues. Germline values: CDR1 MDHEN, CDR2 SYDVKM. V dropped 5 bases and J dropped 2 bases, with 6 bases sitting between them. CDR3 protein: CASSPGNYGYTF. In nucleotides, the CDR3 is TGTGCCAGCAGTCCTGGGAACTATGGCTACACCTTC.

The chain combines TRBV28 with TRBJ1-2; no reliable D call. Between the trimmed V and J ends, which lost 3 bases and 5 bases, there was a span of 16 bases. The CDR3 is made up of 15 amino acids. Per the germline V gene, CDR1 is MDHEN and CDR2 is SYDVKM. The CDR3 nucleotides are TGTGCCAGCAGTTTGGCTTCCCGGGGTGGGTATGGCTACACCTTC. Amino acid sequence: CASSLASRGGYGYTF.

The chain recombines TRBV5-6 with TRBJ2-2; TRBD2 matches 10 bases. CDR3 length: 17 amino acids. Looked up from germline, CDR1 is SGHDT and CDR2 is YYEEEE. V was clipped by 4 bases and J by 4 bases; unmatched bases: 10. DNA for the CDR3: TGTGCCAGCAGCCATACTGGGAGCGGGAGGGTCACCGGGGAGCTGTTTTTT. The encoded protein is CASSHTGSGRVTGELFF.

This clone was counted once. This rearrangement joins TRBV5-4 to TRBJ2-1; 7 positions agree with TRBD1. This CDR3 is built from 15 residues. CDR1 is SGHNT, CDR2 YYREEE, per germline (reference sequence). The V segment lost 3 bases and the J segment 4 bases; nucleotides outside the gene matches: 7. The CDR3 DNA reads TGTGCCAGCAGCTCCCGGGGACAGATATACAATGAGCAGTTCTTC. Translation: CASSSRGQIYNEQFF. The variable domain in full, completed from reference TRBV5-4 and TRBJ2-1, reads ETGVTQSPTHLIKTRGQQVTLRCSSQSGHNTVSWYQQALGQGPQFIFQYYREEENGRGNFPPRFSGLQFPNYSSELNVNALELDDSALYLCASSSRGQIYNEQFFGPGTRLTVL.

The chain couples TRBV11-3 to TRBJ2-3; D ambiguous. The CDR3 covers 13 residues. V was cut by 1 base and J by 4 bases, with 6 bases left in between. The germline gives CDR1 SGHNT, CDR2 YENEEA. The CDR3 nucleotides read TGTGCCAGCAGCTTAGGGCTTGCAGATACGCAGTATTTT. Its protein product is CASSLGLADTQYF.

The chain recombines TRBV19 with TRBJ2-1; 12 positions match TRBD2. Germline assignment: CDR1 LNHDA and CDR2 SQIVND (reference sequence). This CDR3 has 16 residues. The trim removed 6 bases at V and 1 base at J, leaving 4 bases unmatched. CDR3 amino acids: CASRGTSGYSYNEQFF. CDR3 DNA sequence: TGTGCCAGTAGAGGGACTAGCGGGTATTCCTACAATGAGCAGTTCTTC.

The rearrangement joins TRBV28 to TRBJ2-7; 7 bases are shared with TRBD1. Near its end, the DNA agrees better with TRBJ2-5, so the J call may be wrong. Per germline, CDR1 MDHEN and CDR2 SYDVKM. CDR3 length: 16 residues. The CDR3 nucleotides read TGTGCCAGCAGTTTGAGCCGACAGGGACCAAAAGAGACCCAGTACTTC. This gives the protein CASSLSRQGPKETQYF.

The chain combines TRBV4-1 with TRBJ1-4; D perhaps matches TRBD1 (6 bases). Germline assignment: CDR1 MGHRA and CDR2 YSYEKL. V lost 0 bases and J 7 bases, leaving 15 bases between the germline ends. The CDR3 is made up of 16 amino acids. CDR3 amino acids: CASSQDRGLGAEKLFF. Here the CDR3 DNA reads TGCGCCAGCAGCCAAGATAGGGGACTGGGGGCTGAAAAACTGTTTTTT.

Of note for this clone: Sequence at one end of the junction differs from germline and may be a read error. Other DNA sequences in the same sample also yield this CDR3. This rearrangement joins TRBV9 to TRBJ1-2; D uncertain. The CDR3 has 15 amino acids. Germline V CDR1 and CDR2: SGDLS, YYNGEE. CDR3 DNA sequence: TGCGCCAGCAGCGTAGGGTCAGCCACCATGAGTGGCTACACCTTC. Residues: CASSVGSATMSGYTF.

The rearrangement uses TRBV6-5 and TRBJ2-3; 8 nucleotides match TRBD2. V was clipped by 7 bases and J by 6 bases; unmatched bases: 9. Germline values: CDR1 MNHEY, CDR2 SVGAGI. The CDR3 is made up of 14 amino acids. The CDR3 nucleotides are TGTGCCAGCAATCAGCCCTCTAGCGGGGATACGCAGTATTTT. Residues: CASNQPSSGDTQYF.

This chain connects TRBV5-1 to TRBJ2-5, with D hard to call. Trimming cost V 6 bases and J 2 bases, with 5 bases left between them. Germline lookup yields CDR1 SGHRS and CDR2 YFSETQ. The CDR3 has 11 residues. CDR3 DNA sequence: TGCGCCAGCAAGGTGCAAGAGACCCAGTACTTC. This sequence encodes CASKVQETQYF.

This clone is large. This rearrangement joins TRBV11-2 to TRBJ1-3; D perhaps matches TRBD1 (5 bases). The germline V gene has CDR1 SGHAT and CDR2 FQNNGV. CDR3 length equals 15 residues. V lost 1 base to trimming and J lost 2 bases, with 9 bases between them. The CDR3: CASSLVGVTGNTIYF. CDR3 nucleotide sequence: TGTGCCAGCAGCTTAGTGGGGGTAACTGGAAACACCATATATTTT.

The chain couples TRBV30 to TRBJ1-2; D may be TRBD1 (5 bases). CDR3 length: 11 residues. Trimming pared 5 bases from V and 7 bases from J, leaving 11 bases between. CDR1 GTSNPN and CDR2 SVGIG come from the germline V gene (reference sequence). The CDR3 DNA sequence: TGTGCCTGGCGGCAGGGCTCTGGCTACACCTTC. Protein product: CAWRQGSGYTF. The full variable domain, in which reference TRBV30 and TRBJ1-2 provide the parts outside the CDR3, is SQTIHQWPATLVQPVGSPLSLECTVEGTSNPNLYWYRQAAGRGLQLLFYSVGIGQISSEVPQNLSASRPQDRQFILSSKKLLLSDSGFYLCAWRQGSGYTFGSGTRLTVV.

The sample holds a few counts of this clone. The chain is built from TRBV7-3 and TRBJ2-7; D might be TRBD2 (6 bases). The germline gives CDR1 SGHTA, CDR2 FQGTGA. Trimming removed 8 bases from V and 9 bases from J, with 20 bases in between. The CDR3 sequence is 13 residues long. CDR3 coding DNA: TGTGCCAGCGGGTTTGGGCAGGACTACCCGCAGTACTTC. This gives the protein CASGFGQDYPQYF.

V gene TRBV30 combines with J gene TRBJ1-4, with D unresolved. The germline V gene encodes CDR1 GTSNPN and CDR2 SVGIG (reference sequence). Trimming stripped 0 bases from V and 7 bases from J, with 9 bases between. The CDR3 totals 13 residues. CDR3 region: CAWSVLPGEKLFF. In DNA, the CDR3 is TGTGCCTGGAGTGTACTGCCCGGTGAAAAACTGTTTTTT. Variable domain in full (rest from reference TRBV30 and TRBJ1-4): SQTIHQWPATLVQPVGSPLSLECTVEGTSNPNLYWYRQAAGRGLQLLFYSVGIGQISSEVPQNLSASRPQDRQFILSSKKLLLSDSGFYLCAWSVLPGEKLFFGSGTQLSVL.

The genes are TRBV5-8 and TRBJ1-2, with 7 positions matching TRBD1. The CDR3 spans 15 residues. Germline trimming cut 4 bases from V and 8 bases from J; bases unmatched to any gene: 14. Germline CDR1 and CDR2: SGHTS and YDEGEE. DNA for the CDR3: TGTGCCAGCAGCATTGACAGGGACCTCTGGGGAGGCTACACCTTC. Protein: CASSIDRDLWGGYTF.

The rearrangement links TRBV9 to TRBJ2-1, with 13 nucleotides matching TRBD2. This CDR3 is 17 amino acids long. The V segment lost 4 bases and the J segment 3 bases; nucleotides outside the gene matches: 7. Germline assignment: CDR1 SGDLS and CDR2 YYNGEE. The CDR3 region is CASSPRTSGGLYNEQFF. As DNA, the CDR3 is TGTGCCAGCAGCCCCCGGACTAGCGGGGGACTCTACAATGAGCAGTTCTTC.